A single sample is the source of the 2 T cell receptor beta chains below, sequenced in a study of blood T cell repertoires in COVID-19. This table comes from immunoSEQ multiplex PCR, and its TCRdb copy is limited to in-frame clones, with some not included. The sample includes about 26,000 clones, roughly 89% of them seen just once. Sequenced input: peripheral blood. These receptors all come from a human donor in a cohort sampled during active COVID-19.

The gene calls are TRBV5-1 and TRBJ1-3, with 7 bases identical to TRBD1. The CDR3 is 19 amino acids. Looked up from germline, CDR1 is SGHRS and CDR2 is YFSETQ. V lost 1 base and J lost 8; bases outside the gene matches: 21. The CDR3 region has the DNA TGCGCCAGCAGCTTGTGGGGTCTGAGGGGGCAAGTAAGAGGAGACACCATATATTTT. Translation gives CASSLWGLRGQVRGDTIYF.

V usage is TRBV6-5 and J usage is TRBJ2-3; D might be TRBD2 (5 bases). V gave up 0 bases and J gave up 2 bases, with 12 bases separating them. Germline V gene sequence: CDR1 MNHEY, CDR2 SVGAGI. There are 16 residues in the CDR3. The CDR3 region has the DNA TGTGCCAGCAGTTACTCGATAGCGCTGATCACAGATACGCAGTATTTT. Amino acids: CASSYSIALITDTQYF.